Below, one TCR beta chain is given with its context. This clone came up a few times. Its antigen has not been determined. Germline and junction disagree at one end, which may indicate a read error. The sample is drawn from a study of CD4 T cells in relation to SARS-CoV-2 and coronaviruses (dated by TCRdb to about 2021). Broadly, across the study: In the ViraFEST assay, PBMCs were grown with antigen for about ten days, and TCR beta CDR3s were then sequenced to identify antigen-specific clonal expansions. The negative reference condition was either a culture with an HIV-1 Nef peptide pool or a culture with no peptide. A different TCR-beta assay, based on Illumina, was used to sequence expansion assays from other donors in the study. The Adaptive Biotechnologies TCR-sequencing kit was used to sequence samples from a few pre-COVID donors and the naive versus memory experiments, while other data came from Illumina-based sequencing. Memory CD4+ T cell crossreactivity between SARS-CoV-2 and common cold coronavirus spike proteins was assessed at the TCR clonotype level in the study. HLA restriction was mapped for shared crossreactive spike epitopes using patient-derived lymphoblastoid cell lines. Broad study findings and their caveats: Since the crossreactivity analysis centred on spike protein, crossreactivity against other viral proteins was not assessed. No donor contributed both pre-pandemic and post-infection samples, which limited tracing the source of pre-existing responses. Around three fifths of donors had memory CD4+ clonotypes that crossrecognized SARS-CoV-2 and at least one common cold coronavirus spike. Crossreactive clones showed significantly weaker SARS-CoV-2-driven expansion than monoreactive clones, consistent with antigenic imprinting. Small numbers of patients and of tested TCRs were a limitation of the study.

The library was obtained by the immunoSEQ multiplex PCR assay. As for the original processing: Preprocessing removed nonproductive sequences and CDR3s not starting with C, not ending with F or W, or shorter than 7 amino acids. Antigen-specific clonotypes were called with the MANAFEST web app on the basis of expansion relative to the reference and to other culture wells. A clone counted as positive if significantly expanded in 2 of 3 replicate wells versus the reference culture at FDR below 0.05. A further requirement for positive clones was significant expansion compared with all other tandem wells, along with an odds ratio above 5. After three terminal residues were trimmed from each end, CDR3 homology was quantified as pairwise Levenshtein distance using the stringdist R package. What TCRdb holds here is the immuneACCESS table cut down to in-frame rearrangements. Part of the clones is not present; checked against another copy, under half of the missing clones reflect an unresolved V gene, and the others are unexplained. V, J and clone size were drawn from that table, and D and trimming were deduced from the DNA. This sample holds roughly 26,000 clones; roughly 82% were observed only once. The top ten clones comprise 10% to 15% of the sample.

The CDR3 covers 12 residues, taking in both the cysteine and the phenylalanine. The sequence is cut down to CDR3 DNA, 36 bases in frame from base 1. Via the germline V gene (reference sequence), CDR1 is SSHAT and CDR2 FNYEAQ. CD4+ T cells from unexposed donors were collected before the COVID-19 pandemic (2011-2018). After more than 9 days of culture, CD4+ T cells were isolated with the EasySep CD4+ T cell isolation kit. As cell number allowed, CD4+ T cells from unexposed donors were tested for reactivity to SARS-CoV-2 S and N and to four common cold coronavirus spike pools. About 1.9 million PBMCs per well were cultured in IMDM with approximately 5% human AB serum and around 10 IU/ml IL-2. Half of the culture medium was replaced with fresh IL-2-containing medium on days 3 and 7. In general, every peptide culture condition was set up in three replicate wells. The leukapheresis product for the unexposed donors was obtained through commercial purchase. Ficoll-Paque PLUS gradient centrifugation was used to isolate PBMCs from leukapheresis product or whole blood. The PBMCs went either fresh into the expansion assay or into cryopreservation at -140 degrees C. The QIAamp Micro DNA Kit was used to extract genomic DNA from the CD4+ T cells.

Sequenced sample: CD4+ T cells from PBMCs, cultured in vitro. The source of this sequence is a human donor in good health. Recombination linked TRBV7-7 to TRBJ2-3; the D gene assignment is ambiguous. For the CDR3, the sequence is CASSSGTDTQYF. The nucleotides read TGTGCTAGCAGCTCGGGCACAGATACGCAGTATTTT.